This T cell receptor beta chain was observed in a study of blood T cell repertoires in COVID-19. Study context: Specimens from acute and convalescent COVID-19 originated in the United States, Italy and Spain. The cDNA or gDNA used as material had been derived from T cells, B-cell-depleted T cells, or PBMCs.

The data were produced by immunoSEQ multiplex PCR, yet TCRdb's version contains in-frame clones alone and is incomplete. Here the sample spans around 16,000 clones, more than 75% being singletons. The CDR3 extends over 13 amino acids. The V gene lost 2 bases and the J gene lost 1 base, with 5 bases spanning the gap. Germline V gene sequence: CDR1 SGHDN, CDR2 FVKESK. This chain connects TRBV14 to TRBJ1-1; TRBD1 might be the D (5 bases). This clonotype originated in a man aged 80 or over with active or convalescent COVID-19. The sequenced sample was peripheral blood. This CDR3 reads CASSQQGNTEAFF. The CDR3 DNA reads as TGTGCCAGCAGCCAACAGGGGAACACTGAAGCTTTCTTT.